This passage covers 15 T cell receptor beta chains from one sample sequenced in a study of T-cell reconstitution after alpha-beta-depleted transplantation in children. Researchers prepared the TCRbeta library using unique molecular identifiers, the study reports. TCRdb independently ran MiXCR on the PCR reads; one entry per CDR3 protein. The table has almost 600,000 distinct CDR3 sequences, roughly 27% seen once. Sequenced here: PBMCs, sampled before TCRalphabeta/CD19-depleted stem cell transplant. The source is a boy under two years old with Wiskott-Aldrich syndrome, due to receive a stem cell transplant.

This clonotype appeared a few times. The chain has TRBV20-1 and TRBJ2-4; D might be TRBD1 (6 bases). CDR1 and CDR2 (germline): DFQATT, SNEGSKA (reference sequence). The CDR3 loop spans 17 amino acids. Trimming removed 0 bases from V and 0 bases from J, with 15 bases in between. CDR3: CSARDAKQGLAKNIQYF. The DNA of the CDR3 is TGCAGTGCTAGAGACGCAAAACAGGGCCTAGCCAAAAACATTCAGTACTTC.

The chain is built from TRBV20-1 and TRBJ2-1, with 12 bases identical to TRBD2. The CDR3 consists of 16 residues. V dropped 0 bases and J dropped 10; count of bases not matched to a gene: 10. Germline loops: CDR1 DFQATT, CDR2 SNEGSKA (reference sequence). CDR3 loop: CSAREVLAGGLLEQFF. The CDR3, as DNA: TGCAGTGCTAGAGAGGTTCTAGCGGGAGGGTTATTGGAGCAGTTCTTC.

There are a few counts of this clonotype. CDR3 sequence reads: CSASRDRVYFEQYF. DNA for the CDR3: TGCAGTGCTAGTAGGGACAGGGTATATTTCGAGCAGTACTTC. The chain carries TRBV20-1 and TRBJ2-7, with 9 nucleotides matching TRBD1. This CDR3 contains 14 residues. The V and J ends lost 3 bases and 6 bases, in that order; junction bases with no gene match: 9. The germline V gene has CDR1 DFQATT and CDR2 SNEGSKA (reference sequence).

This clonotype was observed a single time. CDR3 DNA sequence: TGTGCCAGCAGCTTAGCCATGGCCGGGACTAGCGGGATAGTGGGCTCCTACAATGAGCAGTTCTTC. It specifies CASSLAMAGTSGIVGSYNEQFF. The chain uses TRBV11-1 and TRBJ2-1; TRBD2 aligns across 13 bases. The CDR3 totals 22 residues. Germline V gene data show CDR1 as SGHAT and CDR2 as FQDESV (reference sequence). With 0 bases clipped from V and 0 bases from J, the junction kept 14 bases outside the gene matches. Together with reference TRBV11-1 and TRBJ2-1, the CDR3 gives the full variable domain: EAEVAQSPRYKITEKSQAVAFWCDPISGHATLYWYRQILGQGPELLVQFQDESVVDDSQLPKDRFSAERLKGVDSTLKIQPAELGDSAMYLCASSLAMAGTSGIVGSYNEQFFGPGTRLTVL.

The V call is TRBV7-3, the J call TRBJ2-1; TRBD2 matches 10 bases. Losses at the gene ends were 5 bases for V and 7 bases for J; bases not matched to a gene: 8. Per the germline V gene, CDR1 is SGHTA and CDR2 is FQGTGA. The CDR3 is made up of 15 amino acids. CDR3 protein: CASSQPGLALNEQFF. CDR3 DNA: TGTGCCAGCAGCCAACCGGGACTAGCGCTTAATGAGCAGTTCTTC.

The chain is built from TRBV6-1 and TRBJ2-2; D possibly matches TRBD1 or TRBD2 (5 bases each). Germline loops: CDR1 MNHNS, CDR2 SASEGT. The CDR3 spans 16 residues. The V gene lost 4 bases and the J gene lost 3 bases, with 15 bases spanning the gap. CDR3 protein: CASSAWWGTDTGELFF. In DNA, the CDR3 is TGTGCCAGCAGTGCGTGGTGGGGGACCGACACCGGGGAGCTGTTTTTT.

The chain couples TRBV29-1 to TRBJ2-1; D unclear. CDR1 is SQVTM, CDR2 ANQGSEA, per germline. V shed 5 bases and J shed 4 bases, with 12 bases lying between them. CDR3 length equals 13 residues. The CDR3 is CSVSLAPYNEQFF. For the CDR3, the DNA is TGCAGCGTTTCCCTGGCCCCGTACAATGAGCAGTTCTTC.

The sample holds many counts of this clonotype. The chain is built from TRBV18 and TRBJ2-7; D is perhaps TRBD1 (5 bases). The CDR3 is made up of 13 amino acids. Looked up from germline, CDR1 is KGHSH and CDR2 is LQKENI. Trimming pared 8 bases from V and 1 base from J, leaving 12 bases between. The CDR3 protein is CASSPPGSYEQYF. CDR3 sequence (DNA): TGTGCCAGCAGTCCCCCAGGGTCCTACGAGCAGTACTTC.

V usage is TRBV20-1 and J usage is TRBJ2-5; D is possibly TRBD2 (5 bases). Germline values: CDR1 DFQATT, CDR2 SNEGSKA (reference sequence). CDR3 length equals 12 residues. Trimming took 6 bases from V and 2 from J, leaving 10 bases between them. CDR3 sequence: CSAATRQETQYF. Here the CDR3 DNA reads TGCAGTGCCGCCACTAGGCAAGAGACCCAGTACTTC.

This chain connects TRBV6-2 or TRBV6-3 to TRBJ2-7, with TRBD2 matching over 12 bases. The CDR3 sequence is 16 residues long. The ends lost 6 bases at V and 3 bases at J; junction bases unmatched: 9. Germline V CDR1 and CDR2: MNHEY, SVGEGT. The CDR3 sequence: CASSSRLAGVYYEQYF. The CDR3 nucleotides are TGTGCCAGCAGCTCAAGACTAGCGGGAGTCTACTACGAGCAGTACTTC.

This clonotype came up a few times. The rearrangement uses TRBV27 and TRBJ2-1, with D uncertain. The ends were cut back, 3 bases at V and 4 bases at J, with 22 bases in the middle. The germline gives CDR1 MNHEY, CDR2 SMNVEV (reference sequence). The CDR3 sequence is 18 residues long. The CDR3 sequence is CASSFGPLPTVYYNEQFF. CDR3 in DNA: TGTGCCAGCAGTTTTGGGCCCCTCCCAACAGTCTATTACAATGAGCAGTTCTTC.

The chain has TRBV12-3 or TRBV12-4 and TRBJ2-1; TRBD1 agrees at 8 bases. The CDR3 has 16 residues. V shed 6 bases and J 3 bases; nucleotides not matched to a gene: 10. CDR3 coding DNA: TGTGCCAGCAGATTAACCCGGACAGGGATCTACAATGAGCAGTTCTTC. Amino acid sequence: CASRLTRTGIYNEQFF.

The chain links TRBV12-3 or TRBV12-4 to TRBJ2-1; 8 bases align to TRBD1. This CDR3 has 15 amino acids. Losses at the gene ends were 5 bases for V and 12 bases for J; bases not matched to a gene: 15. CDR3 nucleotide sequence: TGTGCCAGCAGTCGTAGTGCGACAGGGGTTGGAGGGCAGTTCTTC. It specifies CASSRSATGVGGQFF.

This chain connects TRBV5-5 to TRBJ2-2, with 12 bases that match TRBD2. The CDR3 covers 16 residues. Germline trimming cut 4 bases from V and 4 bases from J; bases unmatched to any gene: 5. Germline V gene data show CDR1 as SGHKS and CDR2 as YYEKEE (reference sequence). CDR3: CASSRSGLAGTGELFF. For the CDR3, the DNA is TGTGCCAGCAGCCGATCGGGACTAGCGGGCACCGGGGAGCTGTTTTTT. Full variable domain (outside the CDR3, taken from reference TRBV5-5 and TRBJ2-2): DAGVTQSPTHLIKTRGQQVTLRCSPISGHKSVSWYQQVLGQGPQFIFQYYEKEERGRGNFPDRFSARQFPNYSSELNVNALLLGDSALYLCASSRSGLAGTGELFFGEGSRLTVL.

The chain uses TRBV7-9 and TRBJ2-3; tentative D call: TRBD2 (5 bases). This CDR3 contains 17 residues. V lost 5 bases to trimming and J lost 4 bases, with 22 bases between them. From germline, CDR1 is SEHNR and CDR2 FQNEAQ (reference sequence). As DNA, the CDR3 is TGTGCCAGCAGCCGAACCACCGGGAACATTGGAGCAGATACGCAGTATTTT. This codes for CASSRTTGNIGADTQYF.